This T cell receptor (beta chain) was sequenced during a study of identifying expanded T cells in peripheral blood. Measured with immunoSEQ multiplex PCR; TCRdb has only the in-frame clones, and not every one. The sample gives under 100,000 clones, 70% to 90% of which show up once; roughly 7% is in the top ten. Looked up from germline, CDR1 is LNHDA and CDR2 is SQIVND (reference sequence). J lost 4 bases, V lost 6 bases, and 7 bases had no gene match. This CDR3 has 14 amino acids. The receptor comes from a person aged 18 to 70 in good health. Material: blood. The V and J genes are TRBV19 and TRBJ1-1; TRBD1 matches 8 bases. This CDR3 reads CASRKTGVFTEAFF. CDR3 coding DNA: TGTGCCAGTAGGAAGACAGGGGTCTTCACTGAAGCTTTCTTT.